The rows below give T cell receptor beta chains drawn from one sample of a study of blood T cells in healthy people across ages. TCRdb reprocessed the 5' RACE reads with MiXCR, giving one entry per CDR3 protein. The repertoire holds about 1.4 million distinct CDR3 sequences, with approximately 60% as singletons. The source material was blood. The source of these receptors is a man aged 18 to 30 in good health. Each CDR3 is given with its conserved first and last residue. D genes are given only for firm matches. Only some rows state a clone size, as once, few, many or a class for expanded clones.

size	D	V	J	CDR3	DNA
NA	NA	TRBV5-1	TRBJ2-4	CASSLSGFQNIQYF	TGCGCCAGCAGCCTTTCCGGGTTTCAAAACATTCAGTACTTC
NA	NA	TRBV13	TRBJ2-7	CASSFRDDQETKYF	TGTGCCAGCAGCTTCCGGGACGACCAAGAGACCAAGTACTTC
few	NA	TRBV7-9	TRBJ1-2	CASSLGHRSLYGYTF	TGTGCCAGCAGCTTGGGACATCGATCCCTCTATGGCTACACCTTC
NA	TRBD2	TRBV6-2/TRBV6-3	TRBJ2-1	CASSKGLAGYNEQFF	TGTGCCAGCAGTAAGGGACTAGCGGGCTACAATGAGCAGTTCTTC
NA	NA	TRBV6-5	TRBJ2-5	CASSYRGVKGQETQYF	TGTGCCAGCAGTTATAGAGGGGTGAAGGGCCAAGAGACCCAGTACTTC
few	TRBD1	TRBV29-1	TRBJ2-7	CSVRTGGEQYF	TGCAGCGTTCGCACAGGGGGCGAGCAGTACTTC
few	NA	TRBV4-1	TRBJ2-7	CASSWPDGFEQYF	TGCGCCAGCAGCTGGCCTGATGGGTTCGAGCAGTACTTC
NA	TRBD2	TRBV6-5	TRBJ2-1	CASGGGYMEQFF	TGTGCCAGCGGGGGGGGGTATATGGAGCAGTTCTTC
NA	TRBD1	TRBV4-1	TRBJ2-4	CASSPTPGQTTESIQYF	TGCGCCAGCAGCCCGACCCCGGGACAGACGACGGAAAGCATTCAGTACTTC
NA	NA	TRBV6-2/TRBV6-3	TRBJ2-7	CASAKDSSYEQYF	TGTGCCAGCGCCAAGGACAGCTCCTACGAGCAGTACTTC
NA	TRBD1	TRBV28	TRBJ1-2	CASRGQGLGGYTF	TGTGCCAGCAGGGGACAGGGTTTAGGCGGCTACACCTTC
NA	NA	TRBV10-3	TRBJ2-3	CAISEASPPDTQYF	TGTGCCATCAGTGAGGCCTCCCCCCCAGATACGCAGTATTTT
NA	NA	TRBV24-1	TRBJ1-1	CATSGTDNTEAFF	TGTGCCACCAGTGGGACAGACAACACTGAAGCTTTCTTT
NA	NA	TRBV5-5	TRBJ2-7	CASSLPTGTPYEQYF	TGTGCCAGCAGCTTGCCGACAGGAACCCCCTACGAGCAGTACTTC
few	NA	TRBV29-1	TRBJ2-7	CSGTRDGYEQYF	TGCAGCGGGACGAGGGACGGGTACGAGCAGTACTTC
NA	TRBD1	TRBV27	TRBJ1-1	CASSPQTGPMNTEAFF	TGTGCCAGCAGTCCGCAGACAGGGCCCATGAACACTGAAGCTTTCTTT
few	NA	TRBV9	TRBJ1-2	CASSGQFYGYTF	TGTGCCAGCAGCGGACAGTTCTATGGCTACACCTTC
NA	TRBD1	TRBV29-1	TRBJ2-5	CSVEDRDREQYF	TGCAGCGTTGAAGATCGAGACAGGGAACAGTACTTC
NA	TRBD1	TRBV28	TRBJ2-7	CASSETGANEQYF	TGTGCCAGCAGCGAAACAGGGGCCAACGAGCAGTACTTC
NA	TRBD1	TRBV6-1	TRBJ2-1	CASRPLGWDRGYGNEQFF	TGTGCCAGCAGGCCTCTTGGGTGGGACAGGGGTTATGGCAATGAGCAGTTCTTC
few	TRBD2	TRBV29-1	TRBJ2-1	CSSLAGGPNEQFF	TGCAGTTCCTTGGCGGGAGGGCCGAATGAGCAGTTCTTC
NA	NA	TRBV29-1	TRBJ2-6	CSVPRDPLKTGANVLTF	TGCAGCGTCCCCCGGGACCCCCTAAAGACTGGGGCCAACGTCCTGACTTTC
NA	NA	TRBV7-2	TRBJ2-1	CASKLGPGVRNEQFF	TGTGCCAGCAAACTAGGCCCGGGGGTAAGGAATGAGCAGTTCTTC
once	NA	TRBV12-3/TRBV12-4	TRBJ1-4	CASLRLGNEKLFF	TGTGCCAGCCTCAGGCTGGGGAATGAAAAACTGTTTTTT